The sequence of this T cell receptor (beta chain) was determined in a study of blood T cell repertoires in COVID-19. Germline V CDR1 and CDR2: LNHDA, SQIVND (reference sequence). The CDR3 has 15 amino acids. V was cut by 2 bases and J by 3 bases, with 11 bases left in between. Clones were sequenced by immunoSEQ multiplex PCR, and TCRdb holds only the in-frame ones, with some missing. The profile covers about 270,000 clones, with approximately 87% appearing a single time and 10% to 15% taken by the ten largest. Sequenced material: peripheral blood. This sequence originates from a woman under 40 with COVID-19, enrolled during active disease. The rearrangement joins TRBV19 to TRBJ2-1; weak D call: TRBD2 (6 bases). In DNA form, the CDR3 reads TGTGCCAGTAGTATAAGTGGACTATACTACAATGAGCAGTTCTTC. Translation: CASSISGLYYNEQFF.